The next 30 T cell receptor beta chains were all read from a single sample in a study of yellow fever vaccine responses in identical twins. TCRdb reprocessed the RT-PCR reads via MiXCR and lists one record per CDR3 protein. The sample records fewer than 2,500 distinct CDR3 sequences, around 7% being singletons. The specimen was T cells from blood (PBMCs), unsorted or a sorted subset (not recorded which), collected 2 years after vaccination. The source of these receptors is a woman aged 18-29 years who received the yellow fever vaccine.

The CDR3 region has the DNA TGTGCCAGCAGCCTGAGACTAGCGGGGGGACCCTCCTACAATGAGCAGTTCTTC. It translates to CASSLRLAGGPSYNEQFF. This sequence joins TRBV7-6 and TRBJ2-1; TRBD2 matches at 13 bases. The germline CDR1 and CDR2 sequences are SGHVS and FNYEAQ. This CDR3 is built from 18 residues. V was pared by 5 bases and J by 0 bases, with 7 bases of the junction left unmatched.

This clonotype is classed as hyperexpanded. This chain links TRBV6-5 with TRBJ1-5; 7 bases match TRBD1. V gave up 2 bases and J gave up 2 bases; unmatched junction bases: 0. Germline V CDR1 and CDR2: MNHEY, SVGAGI. The CDR3 has 14 residues. Written as DNA, the CDR3 is TGTGCCAGCAGTTACGGACAGGGCAATCAGCCCCAGCATTTT. Translation gives CASSYGQGNQPQHF.

The sample holds a few counts of this clonotype. The CDR3 is CASSHQGSQETQYF. CDR3 nucleotides: TGCGCCAGCAGTCACCAGGGTTCCCAAGAGACCCAGTACTTC. The gene calls are TRBV10-1 and TRBJ2-5; tentatively, D is TRBD1 (5 bases). Between the trimmed V and J ends, which lost 5 bases and 1 base, there was a span of 11 bases. Germline lookup yields CDR1 WNHNN and CDR2 SYGVQD (reference sequence). This CDR3 region has 14 residues.

The rearrangement links TRBV10-3 to TRBJ1-2; 7 positions match TRBD1. The V and J ends lost 7 bases and 7 bases, in that order; junction bases with no gene match: 3. The CDR3 extends over 11 amino acids. Germline V CDR1 and CDR2: ENHRY, SYGVKD. The CDR3 sequence is CAINRGSGYTF. In nucleotides, the CDR3 is TGTGCCATCAACAGGGGAAGTGGCTACACCTTC.

This clonotype showed up just a few times. V usage is TRBV5-4 and J usage is TRBJ2-1; D is ambiguous. Germline lookup yields CDR1 SGHNT and CDR2 YYREEE (reference sequence). This CDR3 has 13 residues. The germline V and J ends were trimmed by 4 bases and 5 bases, with 10 bases remaining between them. The CDR3 bases are TGTGCCAGCAGCCAGTCAAGCAACAATGAGCAGTTCTTC. It translates to CASSQSSNNEQFF.

The CDR3 loop is CASSLSDSEQYF. As DNA, the CDR3 is TGTGCCAGCAGCTTATCCGACTCGGAGCAGTACTTC. The genes are TRBV7-9 and TRBJ2-7; D uncertain. The V end was cut by 2 bases, the J end by 7 bases, with 9 bases between. Germline V CDR1 and CDR2: SEHNR, FQNEAQ (reference sequence). This CDR3 contains 12 residues.

This clonotype was picked up a small number of times. This chain connects TRBV6-1 to TRBJ1-6, with D perhaps TRBD1 (6 bases). This CDR3 region has 18 residues. Germline V gene data show CDR1 as MNHNS and CDR2 as SASEGT. The V gene lost 1 base and the J gene lost 10 bases, with 23 bases spanning the gap. The CDR3 region is CASSEGPPGQLGRSPLHF. The CDR3 nucleotides read TGTGCCAGCAGTGAAGGGCCCCCAGGACAGCTCGGCAGGTCACCCCTCCACTTT.

On this clonotype itself: A junction end diverges from the germline sequence, so it may reflect a read error. V is TRBV6-4 and J is TRBJ1-5; a weak D match, TRBD1 (5 bases). The CDR3 runs 15 residues. Germline V lookup: CDR1 MRHNA, CDR2 SNTAGT. This CDR3 is CATSNDEGISQPQHF. CDR3 DNA: TGTGCCACCAGTAACGACGAGGGGATCAGTCAGCCCCAGCATTTT.

This clonotype has only a few counts. The V and J genes are TRBV6-5 and TRBJ1-6; D may be TRBD1 (5 bases). Trimming left V 0 bases short and J 7 bases short, with 10 bases between. The CDR3 consists of 15 residues. The germline V gene encodes CDR1 MNHEY and CDR2 SVGAGI. CDR3 amino acids: CASSYSTGTNSPLHF. The CDR3 DNA reads TGTGCCAGCAGTTACTCGACGGGGACCAATTCACCCCTCCACTTT.

This clonotype is labeled as medium-sized. The V gene is TRBV2, the J gene TRBJ1-6; maybe TRBD1 (5 bases). Trimming shortened V by 1 base and J by 6 bases, and 10 bases separated the two germline ends. The CDR3 is 15 residues long. Germline loops: CDR1 SNHLY, CDR2 FYNNEI. Here the CDR3 DNA reads TGTGCCAGCAGTGAAGGGACAAGTTCTAATTCACCCCTCCACTTT. Translation: CASSEGTSSNSPLHF.

This clonotype was detected only a few times. The gene calls are TRBV10-3 and TRBJ1-6, with D perhaps matching TRBD1 (5 bases). This CDR3 region has 12 residues. Germline assignment: CDR1 ENHRY and CDR2 SYGVKD. V lost 8 bases to trimming and J lost 7 bases, with 9 bases between them. DNA of the CDR3: TGTGCCATCGGCAGGGTAAATTCACCCCTCCACTTT. Amino acids: CAIGRVNSPLHF.

The V gene is TRBV10-3, the J gene TRBJ2-1; no clear D. The germline V and J ends were trimmed by 0 bases and 9 bases, with 9 bases remaining between them. Germline assignment: CDR1 ENHRY and CDR2 SYGVKD. The CDR3 consists of 13 residues. For the CDR3, the DNA is TGTGCCATCAGTGAGTCGGTTATGAGTGAGCAGTTCTTC. Its translation: CAISESVMSEQFF.

This clonotype is labeled medium-sized. The chain is built from TRBV28 and TRBJ2-7; 11 nucleotides agree with TRBD2. V lost 6 bases to trimming and J lost 3 bases; unmatched junction nucleotides: 7. In germline, CDR1 is MDHEN, CDR2 SYDVKM. CDR3 length: 15 amino acids. CDR3 residues: CASRTPGTSGYEQYF. Written as DNA, the CDR3 is TGTGCCAGCAGAACCCCCGGGACTAGCGGCTACGAGCAGTACTTC.

The chain employs TRBV24-1 and TRBJ2-5, with 11 bases fitting TRBD1. The V and J ends lost 6 bases and 3 bases, in that order; junction bases with no gene match: 2. The CDR3 is 14 residues long. From germline, CDR1 is KGHDR and CDR2 SFDVKD. CDR3 sequence (DNA): TGTGCCACCAGTAGGGGACAGGGGGAAGAGACCCAGTACTTC. This encodes CATSRGQGEETQYF.

This clonotype was counted a few times. The CDR3 loop reads CASSLDRVGETQYF. The DNA for the CDR3 is TGTGCCAGCAGCCTAGACAGGGTGGGAGAGACCCAGTACTTC. The rearrangement joins TRBV13 to TRBJ2-5; 7 nucleotides line up with TRBD1. Germline V lookup: CDR1 PRHDT, CDR2 FYEKMQ (reference sequence). The V and J ends lost 5 bases and 4 bases, in that order; junction bases with no gene match: 7. The CDR3 is 14 residues long.

V usage is TRBV6-1 and J usage is TRBJ2-3; 9 bases match TRBD1. J gave up 8 bases and V 6 bases, and 0 bases lay outside the gene matches. The V gene's germline CDR1 is MNHNS and CDR2 SASEGT. The CDR3 contains 11 residues. The chain's CDR3 is CASRQGATQYF. CDR3 coding DNA: TGTGCCAGCAGACAGGGGGCTACGCAGTATTTT.

This clonotype was observed a handful of times. V and J are TRBV10-1 and TRBJ2-7; no firm D call. Germline CDR1 is WNHNN and CDR2 is SYGVQD (reference sequence). With 6 bases removed from V and 0 bases from J, the gap between germline ends came to 6 bases. The CDR3 runs 12 residues. DNA for the CDR3: TGCGCCAGCAGGGGTGGCTCCTACGAGCAGTACTTC. It encodes CASRGGSYEQYF.

This clonotype has a handful of counts. The DNA for the CDR3 is TGTGCCCAACTCAGACAGCCTGAGAACACTGAAGCTTTCTTT. Protein: CAQLRQPENTEAFF. The chain recombines TRBV30 with TRBJ1-1; a weak D match, TRBD1 (5 bases). Germline CDR1 GTSNPN, CDR2 SVGIG (reference sequence). The germline V and J ends were trimmed by 8 bases and 1 base, with 17 bases remaining between them. The CDR3 loop spans 14 amino acids.

With regard to this clonotype: Being one base from a much bigger clone, this may be a read error. This chain links TRBV10-1 with TRBJ2-7, with 7 positions matching TRBD2. V was clipped by 6 bases and J by 5 bases; unmatched bases: 7. Germline-derived CDR1 and CDR2 are WNHNN and SYGVQD (reference sequence). The CDR3 length is 13 residues. The CDR3 loop reads CASRGHGTNEQYF. The DNA of the CDR3 is TGCGCCAGCAGAGGACATGGGACTAACGAGCAGTACTTC.

The chain has TRBV19 and TRBJ1-2, with 7 nucleotides matching TRBD1. J was trimmed by 4 bases and V by 5 bases; bases with no gene match: 10. Germline lookup yields CDR1 LNHDA and CDR2 SQIVND (reference sequence). The CDR3 is made up of 15 amino acids. The CDR3, as DNA: TGTGCCAGTAGTGCCCGTCAAGGGGGCGGCTATGGCTACACCTTC. Its translation: CASSARQGGGYGYTF.

In its sample, this clonotype ranks as medium-sized (0.01 to 0.1%). This sequence joins TRBV7-6 and TRBJ1-1; no reliable D call. Trimming removed 2 bases from V and 5 bases from J, with 9 bases in between. The CDR3 runs 13 residues. CDR1 and CDR2 (germline): SGHVS, FNYEAQ. CDR3 amino acids: CASSLQERTEAFF. CDR3 DNA sequence: TGTGCCAGCAGCTTACAGGAGCGGACTGAAGCTTTCTTT.

This clonotype was seen only a few times. This chain joins TRBV5-6 and TRBJ2-2, with D perhaps TRBD1 (6 bases). Per germline, CDR1 SGHDT and CDR2 YYEEEE. The CDR3 length is 14 residues. The V end was cut by 4 bases, the J end by 11 bases, with 18 bases between. The CDR3 DNA sequence: TGTGCCAGCAGCCCCAACAGGGTTCCCCCAGAGCTGTTTTTT. It yields the protein CASSPNRVPPELFF.

This clonotype was observed a handful of times. This chain joins TRBV19 and TRBJ2-1; the match to TRBD2 covers 9 bases. The junction had 6 bases not matched to a gene; V was cut back by 0 bases and J by 6 bases. The CDR3 covers 16 residues. The germline gives CDR1 LNHDA, CDR2 SQIVND (reference sequence). Here the CDR3 DNA reads TGTGCCAGTAGTATAGATACCAGCGGGAGGTCCAATGAGCAGTTCTTC. Translating gives CASSIDTSGRSNEQFF.

Within the sample, this clonotype is large. V is TRBV19 and J is TRBJ1-2; weak D call: TRBD1 (5 bases). From germline, CDR1 is LNHDA and CDR2 SQIVND (reference sequence). Trimming cost V 11 bases and J 4 bases, with 23 bases left between them. The CDR3 contains 15 residues. The CDR3 sequence: CAGRRTDGGSYGYTF. In DNA form, the CDR3 reads TGTGCCGGCCGAAGGACGGATGGGGGATCCTATGGCTACACCTTC.

This clonotype was counted between two and nine times. The rearrangement uses TRBV19 and TRBJ2-7; no firm D call. Per the germline V gene, CDR1 is LNHDA and CDR2 is SQIVND (reference sequence). V was trimmed by 3 bases and J by 0 bases, leaving 12 bases between them. The CDR3 is 15 amino acids. Here the CDR3 reads CASSIRLAPSYEQYF. The CDR3 bases are TGTGCCAGTAGTATCCGGCTGGCTCCCTCCTACGAGCAGTACTTC.

The chain recombines TRBV7-3 with TRBJ2-5; D possibly corresponds to TRBD2 (6 bases). The CDR3 has 16 residues. The V gene lost 2 bases and the J gene lost 5 bases, with 18 bases spanning the gap. CDR1 and CDR2 (germline): SGHTA, FQGTGA. CDR3 in DNA: TGTGCCAGCAGCTTAGTGGGGGGAATTACGACGGAGACCCAGTACTTC. Translation gives CASSLVGGITTETQYF.

CDR3 loop: CASSELRGGSKSYNEQFF. CDR3 nucleotides: TGCGCCAGCAGTGAGTTGAGGGGGGGGTCTAAGTCCTACAATGAGCAGTTCTTC. J is TRBJ2-1 and V is TRBV10-1; weak D call: TRBD2 (7 bases). CDR3 length: 18 residues. Germline values: CDR1 WNHNN, CDR2 SYGVQD (reference sequence). Trimming removed 1 base at V and 1 base at J, with 17 bases between.

This clonotype turned up a few times. The rearrangement links TRBV10-1 to TRBJ2-3; D is uncertain. The CDR3 loop spans 15 amino acids. CDR1 and CDR2 (germline): WNHNN, SYGVQD (reference sequence). V was clipped by 3 bases and J by 1 base, with 11 bases between them. This chain's CDR3 is CASSDWRWGTDTQYF. For the CDR3, the DNA is TGCGCCAGCAGTGATTGGCGGTGGGGCACAGATACGCAGTATTTT.

The rearrangement joins TRBV12-3 or TRBV12-4 to TRBJ2-3; TRBD2 agrees at 10 bases. This CDR3 is built from 15 residues. J lost 0 bases, V lost 3 bases, and 0 bases had no gene match. The CDR3 sequence: CASSLTSGSTDTQYF. CDR3 sequence (DNA): TGTGCCAGCAGTTTGACTAGCGGGAGCACAGATACGCAGTATTTT.

The chain combines TRBV11-2 with TRBJ2-7, with TRBD2 identical over 9 bases. The V segment lost 4 bases and the J segment 4 bases; nucleotides outside the gene matches: 5. The CDR3 length is 14 residues. CDR1 is SGHAT and CDR2 is FQNNGV in the germline V gene. The CDR3, as DNA: TGTGCCAGCAGCTCGACTAGCGGCCATTACGAGCAGTACTTC. This gives the protein CASSSTSGHYEQYF.